These 17 T cell receptor beta chains originate from one sample sequenced in a study of early stage breast cancer tumors. Produced via immunoSEQ multiplex PCR; TCRdb's table is partial and in-frame only. The data show around 20,000 clones, 80% to 90% seen once. The sequenced material came from blood. Receptor source: a person aged 65-85 years with breast cancer.

The chain combines TRBV2 with TRBJ2-1; TRBD2 agrees at 7 bases. The CDR3 consists of 14 residues. Losses at the gene ends were 4 bases for V and 9 bases for J; bases not matched to a gene: 9. Germline values: CDR1 SNHLY, CDR2 FYNNEI. CDR3 sequence: CASSVTSLGGEQFF. The CDR3 DNA is TGTGCCAGCAGTGTGACTAGCCTGGGGGGTGAGCAGTTCTTC.

This chain uses TRBV2 with TRBJ1-5; D is perhaps TRBD1 (5 bases). This CDR3 has 13 amino acids. V lost 6 bases, J lost 4 bases, and 10 bases lay in between. Germline CDR1 SNHLY, CDR2 FYNNEI. CDR3 in amino acids: CASRWAGNQPQHF. In DNA, the CDR3 is TGTGCCAGCAGGTGGGCAGGGAATCAGCCCCAGCATTTT.

The gene calls are TRBV14 and TRBJ2-2; D not certain. The CDR3 extends over 12 amino acids. Germline V lookup: CDR1 SGHDN, CDR2 FVKESK. The V end lost 4 bases, the J end lost 5 bases, and 5 bases lay between the germline ends. CDR3 protein: CASSLVTGELFF. In DNA form, the CDR3 reads TGTGCCAGCAGCCTTGTAACCGGGGAGCTGTTTTTT.

The J gene is TRBJ1-1, the V gene TRBV6-6; 7 positions match TRBD1. Germline CDR1 and CDR2: MNHNY and SVGAGI (reference sequence). J gave up 1 base and V 4 bases, and 3 bases lay outside the gene matches. The CDR3 extends over 14 amino acids. This chain's CDR3 is CASSSRTGNTEAFF. The CDR3, as DNA: TGTGCCAGCAGTTCCAGGACAGGGAACACTGAAGCTTTCTTT.

This clone was seen only once. The gene calls are TRBV21-1 and TRBJ2-1; the table's D call, TRBD2, has no DNA check behind it. TRBV21-1 is a known pseudogene. This CDR3 spans 14 amino acids. CDR3 loop: CASSKARGILSRFF. CDR3 nucleotide sequence: TGTGCCAGCAGCAAAGCGCGAGGTATCCTCTCCCGGTTCTTC.

In its sample, this clone was seen once. The rearrangement joins TRBV18 to TRBJ2-1; TRBD2 matches at 8 bases. V was clipped by 6 bases and J by 9 bases; unmatched bases: 13. This CDR3 region has 15 residues. The V gene's germline CDR1 is KGHSH and CDR2 LQKENI. CDR3 loop: CASSLSGLVSTEQFF. The CDR3 DNA is TGTGCCAGCTCTCTATCGGGACTAGTGTCGACTGAGCAGTTCTTC.

This rearrangement joins TRBV5-6 to TRBJ2-2; 12 positions match TRBD2. The CDR3 spans 17 residues. CDR1 is SGHDT and CDR2 is YYEEEE in the germline V gene. With V trimmed by 6 bases and J by 9 bases, 15 bases remained unmatched. CDR3 residues: CASTRGYGLAGSRELFF. The CDR3 DNA follows: TGTGCCAGCACCCGAGGGTACGGACTAGCGGGGTCCCGGGAGCTGTTTTTT.

This sequence joins TRBV2 and TRBJ1-5; the D gene is possibly TRBD1 (6 bases). Deletions cut 7 bases from V and 1 base from J, with 14 bases between. The germline CDR1 and CDR2 sequences are SNHLY and FYNNEI. CDR3 length: 15 residues. For the CDR3, the DNA is TGTGCCAGCACTTCAGGGGAGTCGAGCAATCAGCCCCAGCATTTT. This codes for CASTSGESSNQPQHF. The full variable domain, its missing parts supplied by reference TRBV2 and TRBJ1-5, is EPEVTQTPSHQVTQMGQEVILRCVPISNHLYFYWYRQILGQKVEFLVSFYNNEISEKSEIFDDQFSVERPDGSNFTLKIRSTKLEDSAMYFCASTSGESSNQPQHFGDGTRLSIL.

The V gene is TRBV2, the J gene TRBJ1-3; a possible D gene is TRBD1 (6 bases). The CDR3 sequence is 14 residues long. V lost 6 bases, J lost 0 bases, and 9 bases lay in between. Germline V gene sequence: CDR1 SNHLY, CDR2 FYNNEI. CDR3 bases: TGTGCCAGCAGGCAGGGGACCTCTGGAAACACCATATATTTT. It specifies CASRQGTSGNTIYF.

This chain connects TRBV15 to TRBJ1-5; 8 nucleotides agree with TRBD1. Germline assignment: CDR1 LNHNV and CDR2 YYDKDF (reference sequence). V dropped 3 bases and J dropped 5; count of bases not matched to a gene: 3. This CDR3 contains 14 residues. CDR3 amino acids: CATSSDRGYQPQHF. The CDR3, as DNA: TGTGCCACCAGCAGTGACAGGGGATATCAGCCCCAGCATTTT.

This clone showed up just once. V gene TRBV21-1 combines with J gene TRBJ2-5; the D call in the table, TRBD1, was not verified against the DNA. TRBV21-1 has pseudogene status. This CDR3 has 13 amino acids. The CDR3 here is CASSNRTEETQYF. In DNA form, the CDR3 reads TGTGCCAGCAGCAATAGGACAGAGGAGACCCAGTACTTC.

The J gene is TRBJ2-2, the V gene TRBV7-3; 10 bases are a match to TRBD2. V lost 1 base to trimming and J lost 1 base; unmatched junction nucleotides: 3. From germline, CDR1 is SGHTA and CDR2 FQGTGA. This CDR3 is built from 17 residues. CDR3 residues: CASSLNPSGGNTGELFF. The CDR3 coding sequence is TGTGCCAGCAGCTTAAACCCTAGCGGGGGGAACACCGGGGAGCTGTTTTTT.

The chain joins TRBV2 to TRBJ2-5; 9 nucleotides line up with TRBD2. The V gene's germline CDR1 is SNHLY and CDR2 FYNNEI. Germline trimming cut 0 bases from V and 4 bases from J; bases unmatched to any gene: 0. This CDR3 is built from 14 residues. CDR3 in DNA: TGTGCCAGCAGTGAAGCGCGGGGGGGAGAGACCCAGTACTTC. Its translation is CASSEARGGETQYF.

The chain recombines TRBV28 with TRBJ1-6, with 7 bases matching TRBD1. Germline CDR1 is MDHEN and CDR2 is SYDVKM. With 4 bases clipped from V and 7 bases from J, the junction kept 7 bases outside the gene matches. This CDR3 has 15 amino acids. The CDR3 region is CASSSPGTENSPLHF. In DNA, the CDR3 is TGTGCCAGCAGTTCCCCGGGGACAGAGAATTCACCCCTCCACTTT.

Here the CDR3 reads CASSAGGEANTGELFF. As DNA, the CDR3 is TGTGCCAGCAGCGCGGGGGGGGAGGCCAACACCGGGGAGCTGTTTTTT. V gene TRBV7-2 combines with J gene TRBJ2-2, with 9 positions matching TRBD2. V shed 5 bases, J shed 2 bases, and the junction held 6 bases outside the gene matches. There are 16 residues in the CDR3. CDR1 is SGHTA, CDR2 FQGNSA, per germline.

This chain links TRBV19 with TRBJ1-2; D gene uncertain. CDR1 is LNHDA, CDR2 SQIVND, per germline (reference sequence). V lost 0 bases to trimming and J lost 0 bases, with 11 bases between them. The CDR3 is made up of 16 amino acids. The CDR3 DNA reads TGTGCCAGTAGTATAGATCGAACAGCTTCTAACTATGGCTACACCTTC. Encoded protein: CASSIDRTASNYGYTF.

The chain combines TRBV2 with TRBJ2-3, with 9 bases fitting TRBD2. Germline trimming cut 6 bases from V and 7 bases from J; bases unmatched to any gene: 11. This CDR3 region has 15 residues. CDR1 and CDR2 (germline): SNHLY, FYNNEI. The CDR3 DNA follows: TGTGCCAGCAGCGCTAGCGGGGCCCCGCGGAATACGCAGTATTTT. As protein: CASSASGAPRNTQYF.